Sequencing of this T cell receptor beta chain was carried out in a study of CD8+CD57+ T cells in acquired aplastic anemia. General observations from the study: Roughly 31 was the count of CD8+ CDR3 sequences that patients shared with controls. Patients and controls were not found to differ significantly in CD8+ Simpson's diversity.

CDR3 length: 13 amino acids. The ends lost 5 bases at V and 19 bases at J; junction bases unmatched: 14. Germline lookup yields CDR1 MNHNY and CDR2 SVGAGI (reference sequence). CDR3 and TCR beta VDJ profiling relied on a genomic DNA template. Each CDR3 protein gets one entry after TCRdb re-called the reads with MiXCR. The profile shows about 270,000 distinct CDR3 sequences, around 60% of them singletons. As regards this clonotype: Its antigen remains unidentified.

This chain connects TRBV6-6 to TRBJ1-6; 7 nucleotides agree with TRBD1. What was sequenced was sorted CD4+, CD8+, or CD8+CD57+ T cells (not recorded which) from PBMCs. The sequence came from a human donor with severe aplastic anemia or a healthy control (not recorded which). CDR3 DNA: TGTGCCAGCAGTGAAGCGGGTGTGGGACAGTCTCACTTT. As protein: CASSEAGVGQSHF.